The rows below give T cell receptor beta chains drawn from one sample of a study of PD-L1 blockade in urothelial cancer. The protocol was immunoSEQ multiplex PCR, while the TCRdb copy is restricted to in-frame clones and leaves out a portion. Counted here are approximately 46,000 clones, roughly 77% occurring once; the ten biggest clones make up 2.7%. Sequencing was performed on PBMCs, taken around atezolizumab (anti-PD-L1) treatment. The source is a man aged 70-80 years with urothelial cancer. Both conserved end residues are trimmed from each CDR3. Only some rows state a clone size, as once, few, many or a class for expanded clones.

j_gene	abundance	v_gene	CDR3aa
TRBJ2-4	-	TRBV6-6	ASSYLSGAKNIQY
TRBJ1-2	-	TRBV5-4	ASRYTGGDKDGYT
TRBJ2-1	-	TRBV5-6	ASSQILAGQYNEQF
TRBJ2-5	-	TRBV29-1	SVRTGAETQY
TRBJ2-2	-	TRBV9	ASSVEGSGREYTGELF
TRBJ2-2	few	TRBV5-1	ASSPAPLRLARNTGELF
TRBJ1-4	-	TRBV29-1	SAGGGDHEKLF
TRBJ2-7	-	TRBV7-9	ASSLGGESYEQY
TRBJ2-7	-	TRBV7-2	ASSQQGAVGEQY
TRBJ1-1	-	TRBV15	ATSRPAPNTEAF
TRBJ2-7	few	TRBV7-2	ASFRPGTAYEQY
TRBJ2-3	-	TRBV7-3	ASSLTSGISPDTQY
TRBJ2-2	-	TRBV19	ASSIIGAGELF
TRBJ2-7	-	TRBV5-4	ASSSPGQASYEQY
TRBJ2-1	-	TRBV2	ASSGTGGLNNYNEQF
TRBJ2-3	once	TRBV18	ASSPLGAGDGADTQY
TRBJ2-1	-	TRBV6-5	ASSVTSSNEQF
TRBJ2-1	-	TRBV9	ASSSSGTSYNEQF
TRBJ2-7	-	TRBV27	ASKRGSYEQY
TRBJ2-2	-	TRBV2	AWNLAGGLSGELF
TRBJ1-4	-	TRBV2	ASTVDRSATNEKLF
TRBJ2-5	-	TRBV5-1	ASSLTGLAEETQY
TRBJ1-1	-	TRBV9	ASSAEQGAGTEAF
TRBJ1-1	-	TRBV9	ASSVEAVTEAF